This is a list of T cell receptor beta chains from one sample in a study of blood T cell repertoires in COVID-19. TCRdb's table, derived via immunoSEQ multiplex PCR, lists solely in-frame clones and lacks some. In the table there are over 250,000 clones, 75% to 90% of which are singletons. Sequencing was done on a sample of peripheral blood. These TCRs come from a woman in her 70s with COVID-19, enrolled during active disease. CDR3s include the opening cysteine and the closing phenylalanine or tryptophan. A D gene is named only where the DNA matches it firmly. A clone size is listed for some rows: how often the clone was seen (once, few, many), or a class if it is expanded.

D,size,V,J,CDR3,DNA
TRBD1,once,TRBV3-1/TRBV3-2,TRBJ2-7,CASSQGTGSSYEQYF,TGTGCCAGCAGCCAAGGGACAGGGAGCTCCTACGAGCAGTACTTC
-,-,TRBV5-1,TRBJ1-5,CASSYSGGSNQPQHF,TGCGCCAGCAGTTACTCGGGGGGCAGCAATCAGCCCCAGCATTTT
TRBD2,-,TRBV6-1,TRBJ2-1,CASSELWTSGYNEQFF,TGTGCCAGCAGTGAACTGTGGACTAGCGGATACAATGAGCAGTTCTTC
-,once,TRBV14,TRBJ2-7,CASSQDIAYEQYF,TGTGCCAGCAGCCAGGACATCGCCTACGAGCAGTACTTC
-,many,TRBV4-3,TRBJ1-6,CASSQDRGSNSPLHF,TGCGCCAGCAGCCAAGATCGAGGCAGTAATTCACCCCTCCACTTT
TRBD1,-,TRBV11-2,TRBJ2-1,CATTRGSGQDNEQFF,TGTGCCACTACAAGGGGTTCCGGACAGGACAATGAGCAGTTCTTC
-,-,TRBV7-9,TRBJ2-7,CASSPDRTVSYEQYF,TGTGCCAGCAGCCCAGATCGGACAGTCTCCTACGAGCAGTACTTC
-,-,TRBV7-9,TRBJ2-7,CASSLGGTAYEQYF,TGTGCCAGCAGCTTGGGGGGTACTGCCTACGAGCAGTACTTC
-,-,TRBV15,TRBJ2-7,CATSRGDIRGEQYF,TGTGCCACCAGCAGAGGAGACATTCGTGGAGAGCAGTACTTC
-,-,TRBV5-1,TRBJ1-2,CASSLEGRSPYGYTF,TGCGCCAGCAGCTTGGAGGGGCGGAGTCCCTATGGCTACACCTTC
TRBD1,once,TRBV29-1,TRBJ1-2,CSAPGTQGNYGYTF,TGCAGCGCCCCAGGGACACAGGGGAACTATGGCTACACCTTC
-,few,TRBV5-1,TRBJ1-3,CASSTGPTGYSGNTIYF,TGCGCCAGCAGCACGGGACCCACAGGGTACTCTGGAAACACCATATATTTT
TRBD1,-,TRBV7-2,TRBJ2-3,CASSPQGQDTDTQYF,TGTGCCAGCAGCCCACAGGGACAGGACACAGATACGCAGTATTTT
-,-,TRBV11-3,TRBJ2-7,CASSLKGRSSYEQYF,TGTGCCAGCAGCTTAAAAGGGAGGAGCTCCTACGAGCAGTACTTC
TRBD1,-,TRBV7-9,TRBJ2-3,CASRPRTGASTDTQYF,TGTGCCAGCAGACCCAGGACAGGGGCCAGCACAGATACGCAGTATTTT
TRBD2,few,TRBV4-1,TRBJ2-6,CASSRAGDRFSGANVLTF,TGCGCCAGCAGCCGAGCGGGGGACCGTTTTTCGGGGGCCAACGTCCTGACTTTC
TRBD2,few,TRBV7-3,TRBJ2-1,CASSLTQASGYNEQFF,TGTGCCAGCAGCTTAACGCAGGCTAGCGGATACAATGAGCAGTTCTTC
TRBD1,once,TRBV3-1/TRBV3-2,TRBJ2-7,CASRDRNSYEQYF,TGTGCCAGCCGGGACAGGAACTCCTACGAGCAGTACTTC
-,-,TRBV20-1,TRBJ1-1,CSGERNTEAFF,TGCAGTGGGGAGAGGAACACTGAAGCTTTCTTT
-,-,TRBV4-2,TRBJ1-6,CASSQDFQSQGYNSPLHF,TGTGCCAGCAGCCAAGATTTCCAAAGTCAGGGCTATAATTCACCCCTCCACTTT
-,-,TRBV5-1,TRBJ2-5,CASSLGDLEGETQYF,TGCGCCAGCAGCTTGGGGGATCTTGAGGGTGAGACCCAGTACTTC
-,-,TRBV7-2,TRBJ2-7,CASSLTGRGSYEQYF,TGTGCCAGCAGCTTGACAGGAAGGGGCTCCTACGAGCAGTACTTC
-,once,TRBV12-3/TRBV12-4,TRBJ1-1,CASNFGGRTEAFF,TGTGCCAGCAATTTTGGGGGGAGGACTGAAGCTTTCTTT
-,few,TRBV28,TRBJ1-6,CASRGPDKSSYNSPLHF,TGTGCCAGCAGAGGCCCGGACAAGAGCTCCTATAATTCACCCCTCCACTTT
TRBD1,few,TRBV5-3,TRBJ2-7,CARSSGQGAYEQYF,TGTGCCAGAAGTTCCGGACAGGGGGCTTACGAGCAGTACTTC
-,-,TRBV30,TRBJ2-1,CAWGPTMVNEQFF,TGTGCCTGGGGCCCGACTATGGTCAATGAGCAGTTCTTC
TRBD1,-,TRBV11-1,TRBJ1-1,CASSVQTGGSTEAFF,TGTGCCAGCAGCGTACAGACAGGGGGAAGCACTGAAGCTTTCTTT
TRBD1,-,TRBV5-1,TRBJ1-2,CASSQQGEGGYTF,TGCGCCAGCAGCCAACAGGGGGAGGGTGGCTACACCTTC
TRBD2,-,TRBV4-1,TRBJ2-3,CASRRTIAGVPDTQYF,TGCGCCAGCAGACGAACTATAGCGGGAGTACCGGATACGCAGTATTTT
-,-,TRBV15,TRBJ1-5,CATSRNSDQPQHF,TGTGCCACCAGCAGAAATAGCGATCAGCCCCAGCATTTT
TRBD1,-,TRBV6-5,TRBJ1-2,CATARQGGHTF,TGTGCCACCGCACGACAGGGGGGGCACACCTTC
TRBD2,-,TRBV4-1,TRBJ2-2,CASSQVPRQGAGGTGELFF,TGCGCCAGCAGCCAAGTTCCTCGCCAGGGAGCGGGAGGTACCGGGGAGCTGTTTTTT
TRBD1,-,TRBV14,TRBJ2-7,CASSQVQGFEQYF,TGTGCCAGCAGCCAAGTACAGGGGTTCGAGCAGTACTTC
-,-,TRBV9,TRBJ2-2,CASSVEGRNTGELFF,TGTGCCAGCAGCGTAGAGGGGCGTAACACCGGGGAGCTGTTTTTT
-,-,TRBV10-3,TRBJ2-5,CAISDYLAERRQETQYF,TGTGCCATCAGTGATTATTTAGCGGAGCGCCGCCAAGAGACCCAGTACTTC
-,-,TRBV28,TRBJ1-1,CASGKPLQVQVTEAFF,TGTGCCAGCGGCAAACCATTACAAGTCCAGGTCACTGAAGCTTTCTTT
-,once,TRBV30,TRBJ2-2,CAWTGNTGELFF,TGTGCCTGGACAGGCAACACCGGGGAGCTGTTTTTT
-,-,TRBV11-2,TRBJ2-7,CASSLDWSGKNEQYF,TGTGCCAGCAGCTTAGATTGGTCAGGGAAGAACGAGCAGTACTTC
-,-,TRBV28,TRBJ2-1,CASLRSSSYNEQFF,TGTGCCAGCCTCAGGTCGAGCTCCTACAATGAGCAGTTCTTC
-,-,TRBV28,TRBJ1-5,CASSLAQGHGNQPQHF,TGTGCCAGCAGTCTTGCCCAGGGGCACGGGAATCAGCCCCAGCATTTT
-,-,TRBV5-5,TRBJ1-6,CASSSSGAMSSYNSPLHF,TGTGCCAGCAGCTCCAGTGGGGCTATGAGCTCCTATAATTCACCCCTCCACTTT
-,-,TRBV12-5,TRBJ1-3,CASGLVAGSGNTIYF,TGTGCTAGTGGTTTGGTAGCCGGCTCTGGAAACACCATATATTTT
-,once,TRBV28,TRBJ2-7,CATSSGTLSYEQYF,TGTGCCACCTCATCCGGGACACTTTCCTACGAGCAGTACTTC
-,-,TRBV5-5,TRBJ2-1,CASSPDLAYNEQFF,TGTGCCAGCAGTCCCGACCTAGCCTACAATGAGCAGTTCTTC
TRBD1,-,TRBV15,TRBJ1-3,CATSGDRGHSGNTIYF,TGTGCCACCAGCGGCGACAGGGGGCATTCTGGAAACACCATATATTTT
-,-,TRBV2,TRBJ2-1,CASRSATPFF,TGTGCCAGCAGGAGCGCTACGCCGTTCTTC
-,-,TRBV15,TRBJ2-7,CATSGAYREWGEQYF,TGTGCCACCAGCGGGGCTTACAGGGAGTGGGGCGAGCAGTACTTC
-,once,TRBV30,TRBJ2-5,CAWSGRETQYF,TGTGCCTGGAGTGGGAGGGAGACCCAGTACTTC
TRBD2,-,TRBV30,TRBJ2-1,CAWARTSGGLYNEQFF,TGTGCCTGGGCCCGGACTAGCGGGGGACTATACAATGAGCAGTTCTTC
TRBD1,-,TRBV5-1,TRBJ2-1,CASSSQPGQGDNEQFF,TGCGCCAGCAGCTCCCAACCGGGACAGGGGGACAATGAGCAGTTCTTC
-,-,TRBV27,TRBJ1-5,CASSRSRDQPQHF,TGTGCCAGCAGTCGATCCCGGGATCAGCCCCAGCATTTT
TRBD1,-,TRBV2,TRBJ2-1,CASRAGTGGLYNEQFF,TGTGCCAGCAGAGCCGGGACAGGGGGCCTCTACAATGAGCAGTTCTTC
TRBD1,once,TRBV10-2,TRBJ1-5,CASSLGQGGVGNQPQHF,TGCGCCAGCAGTCTGGGACAGGGAGGCGTCGGCAATCAGCCCCAGCATTTT
TRBD1,-,TRBV25-1,TRBJ1-6,CASSSTGDLNSPLHF,TGTGCCAGCAGTTCGACAGGGGACCTAAATTCACCCCTCCACTTT
-,-,TRBV3-1/TRBV3-2,TRBJ2-3,CASSPGTPANTQYF,TGTGCCAGCAGCCCCGGGACTCCCGCCAATACGCAGTATTTT